This T cell receptor beta chain was identified during a study of T cells in Graves' hyperthyroidism and ophthalmopathy. Study-level points and caveats: A model of 13 V-J features distinguished ophthalmopathy from stable hyperthyroidism. Blood also carried most thyroid clonotypes expanded above 0.001.

This clonotype was picked up many times. Its antigen remains unidentified. Researchers defined stable Graves' hyperthyroidism as no ophthalmopathy progression within 18 months. It was RNA transcripts that yielded the amplified TCR beta CDR3 regions. TCR CDR3 underwent first-round RT-PCR with the HTBI primer set. MiXCR, run by TCRdb on the multiplex PCR reads, gives a single entry per CDR3 protein. The table lists about 110,000 distinct CDR3 sequences, roughly 15% of them singletons. V dropped 6 bases and J dropped 3 bases, with 23 bases sitting between them. The CDR3 is made up of 16 amino acids. Germline CDR1 is DFQATT and CDR2 is SNEGSKA (reference sequence).

The specimen was blood. The receptor was isolated from a woman aged 50 to 60 with Graves' hyperthyroidism. The chain is built from TRBV20-1 and TRBJ2-5; possibly TRBD2 for D (6 bases). The CDR3 DNA reads as TGCAGTGCAAATAAGGAGGGCCGACGGAGGGAAGAGACCCAGTACTTC. This codes for CSANKEGRRREETQYF.